This TCR beta chain was identified during a study of human T cells and chemical hapten exposure. Study-level information: Reading of the patch tests, which applied 0.01% DPC to the upper back, occurred at 6 days.

This clonotype was detected only a few times. Regarding time point: patch test 3, about 24 weeks after DPC sensitization. Treatment: therapeutic diphenylcyclopropenone sensitization with weekly scalp DPC. Donors were 18 to 70-year-old alopecia patients suitable for DPC. CDR1 SNHLY and CDR2 FYNNEI come from the germline V gene. This CDR3 has 18 amino acids. V was clipped by 8 bases and J by 2 bases; unmatched bases: 16. In TCRdb, the RACE reads were re-called with MiXCR into one record per CDR3 protein. The data show tens of thousands of distinct CDR3 sequences, roughly a tenth seen once. The starting material was whole blood, obtained in connection with sensitization to the hapten diphenylcyclopropenone (DPC). This clonotype was obtained from a woman in her twenties or thirties with alopecia areata. Some clones in this sample may be carry-over from other donors' samples. This sequence joins TRBV2 and TRBJ2-3, with 10 bases matching TRBD2. Here the CDR3 reads CASLLSLLAGPITDTQYF. The DNA for the CDR3 is TGTGCCAGCCTTCTGTCCCTACTAGCGGGGCCCATCACAGATACGCAGTATTTT.